These T cell receptor beta chains were read from a single sample in a study of blood T cell repertoires in COVID-19. Generated by immunoSEQ multiplex PCR, the TCRdb table keeps only in-frame clones and is missing some. The sample has about 170,000 clones, around 81% seen once. The sequenced sample consisted of peripheral blood. Receptors originate from a man in his sixties or seventies with active or convalescent COVID-19. Both conserved end residues are trimmed from each CDR3. Each record gives: V gene, CDR3 protein.

V gene: TRBV5-4
CDR3 protein: ASSWGRWTDTQY

V gene: TRBV4-3
CDR3 protein: ASSQDTAQGVWNEQF

V gene: TRBV5-1
CDR3 protein: ASSLRQGLQPQH

V gene: TRBV24-1
CDR3 protein: ATSWGTSGRAGETQY

V gene: TRBV6-5
CDR3 protein: ASSSPGQGAAF

V gene: TRBV20-1
CDR3 protein: SAGGSYEQY

V gene: TRBV7-8
CDR3 protein: ASSLRPGYQPQH

V gene: TRBV28
CDR3 protein: ASSPTSGRGYTGELF

V gene: TRBV28
CDR3 protein: ASSATGSTNEKLF

V gene: TRBV20-1
CDR3 protein: SASRGKGQPQH

V gene: TRBV7-2
CDR3 protein: ASSLVAGGTTDTQY

V gene: TRBV6-5
CDR3 protein: ASSTRQGETQY

V gene: TRBV20-1
CDR3 protein: SASPPTGKNTEAF

V gene: TRBV11-2
CDR3 protein: ASSLVAHSYNEQF

V gene: TRBV15
CDR3 protein: ATSRTRQGMNEQY

V gene: TRBV2
CDR3 protein: ASSEIRQGNSNQPQH

V gene: TRBV7-2
CDR3 protein: ASSLVGTSGADNEQF

V gene: TRBV28
CDR3 protein: ATGPTGNTGELF

V gene: TRBV4-3
CDR3 protein: ASSQDTRNVYNEQF

V gene: TRBV7-2
CDR3 protein: ASSLRILWSGGAKNIQY

V gene: TRBV5-4
CDR3 protein: ASSSDRLGYEQY

V gene: TRBV4-1
CDR3 protein: ASSQAGTSGYKSSYNEQF

V gene: TRBV11-3
CDR3 protein: ASSLRGGMTYNEQF

V gene: TRBV11-2
CDR3 protein: ASSLEGGPPYEQY

V gene: TRBV24-1
CDR3 protein: ATSAQSIGEQF

V gene: TRBV5-1
CDR3 protein: ASSLGTGLFTDTQY